What follows describes a single TCR beta chain. The data were produced by immunoSEQ multiplex PCR, yet TCRdb's version contains in-frame clones alone and is incomplete. The sample holds roughly 450,000 clones, roughly 90% seen once. The record originates from a study of control samples from healthy donors and cancer patients. V lost 4 bases and J 6 bases, leaving 4 bases between the germline ends. Germline V gene data show CDR1 as SNHLY and CDR2 as FYNNEI. There are 10 residues in the CDR3. The source of this sequence is a middle-aged man with head and neck cancer. The V gene is TRBV2, the J gene TRBJ2-7; D remains ambiguous. The specimen was PBMCs. CDR3 in amino acids: CASSGPEQYF. In nucleotides, the CDR3 is TGTGCCAGCAGTGGGCCCGAGCAGTACTTC.